These 3 T cell receptor beta chains were all obtained from the same sample, sequenced in a study of CD8+CD57+ T cells in acquired aplastic anemia. Genomic DNA acted as the template from which TCR beta VDJ combination and CDR3 sequence profiling were carried out. In TCRdb, the reads were re-called with MiXCR into one record per CDR3 protein. The table records more than 200,000 distinct CDR3 sequences, less than 60% of them present only once. Patients sequenced had flow cytometry evidence of CD8+CD57+ cell expansion. The specimen was sorted CD4+, CD8+, or CD8+CD57+ T cells (not recorded which) from PBMCs. These receptors all stem from a human donor with aplastic anemia.

The chain has TRBV7-8 and TRBJ2-4; 8 bases agree with TRBD2. This CDR3 is 16 amino acids long. Germline CDR1 and CDR2: SGHVS and FQNEAQ. The V gene end was trimmed by 1 base and the J gene end by 1 base; junction bases not matched to a gene: 3. Here the CDR3 DNA reads TGTGCCAGCAGCTTAGAGGCTAGCGGGGCCAAAAACATTCAGTACTTC. It is translated as CASSLEASGAKNIQYF.

The V call is TRBV7-2, the J call TRBJ2-6, with no clear D. This CDR3 contains 15 residues. V was trimmed by 5 bases and J by 4 bases, leaving 12 bases between them. Germline lookup yields CDR1 SGHTA and CDR2 FQGNSA. CDR3 amino acids: CASSPGHPGANVLTF. The CDR3 nucleotides are TGTGCCAGCAGCCCTGGGCATCCCGGGGCCAACGTCCTGACTTTC.

Note on this clonotype: A clone one base away is much larger, so this may be a read error. The chain joins TRBV5-1 to TRBJ1-2, with 8 bases lining up with TRBD1. The CDR3 has 14 amino acids. Germline lookup yields CDR1 SGHRS and CDR2 YFSETQ. For the CDR3, the DNA is TGCGCCAGCAGCTTCCGGACAGGGAACTATGGCTACGCCTTC. Encoded protein: CASSFRTGNYGYAF. Supplemented by reference TRBV5-1 and TRBJ1-2, the full variable domain reads KAGVTQTPRYLIKTRGQQVTLSCSPISGHRSVSWYQQTPGQGLQFLFEYFSETQRNKGNFPGRFSGRQFSNSRSEMNVSTLELGDSALYLCASSFRTGNYGYAFGSGTRLTVV.